This T cell receptor (beta chain) was sequenced in a study of T and B cells in COVID-19 patients. Study background: Blood was sampled from COVID-19 patients who were either actively infected or recovered. Notes on the study in general: Active COVID-19 showed highly clonal TRB repertoires; recovery showed diversity and richness above healthy donors. Blood from mildly ill patients while symptomatic, and early samples from severe cases, were scarce. Patients with COVID-19 reportedly showed strongly skewed T cell receptor beta variable and joining gene usage.

In this sample, this clonotype turned up a few times. Its antigen remains unknown. Each TRB amplification used roughly 230-550 ng of genomic DNA from blood. The CDR3 runs to 22 residues. V dropped 6 bases and J dropped 3; count of bases not matched to a gene: 30. Germline V gene lookup returns CDR1 DFQATT and CDR2 SNEGSKA (reference sequence). BIOMED2 TRB-A/B primer pools were used in multiplex TRB PCR. Each CDR3 protein gets one entry after TCRdb re-called the multiplex PCR reads with MiXCR. The repertoire consists of approximately 8,000 distinct CDR3 sequences, with 20% to 30% occurring once and the leading ten covering 15% to 20%.

The TCR sequence derives from a human donor with active COVID-19. The material sequenced was blood. The gene calls are TRBV20-1 and TRBJ2-5; 11 bases line up with TRBD2. CDR3 residues: CSARLTPIAPSSGGRVEETQYF. The CDR3 DNA follows: TGCAGTGCAAGATTAACTCCTATAGCCCCTTCTAGCGGGGGGCGAGTCGAAGAGACCCAGTACTTC.